This TCR beta chain was retrieved from a study of blood T cells in healthy people across ages. The second PCR ran roughly 6 to 11 cycles with a sample-barcoded 5' primer and J-beta primers. A template-switch adaptor containing 12 random nucleotides labeled each cDNA molecule. TCRdb reanalysed the 5' RACE reads using MiXCR and keeps one entry per CDR3 protein. The profile shows almost 800,000 distinct CDR3 sequences, roughly 60% of them singletons. The CDR3 has 15 amino acids. J gave up 5 bases and V 4 bases, and 6 bases lay outside the gene matches. CDR1 and CDR2 (germline): MNHEY, SVGEGT. This sequence joins TRBV6-2 or TRBV6-3 and TRBJ2-1, with 9 bases lining up with TRBD1. Sequenced sample: blood. The receptor was derived from a man aged 30 to 39 in good health. In DNA form, the CDR3 reads TGTGCCAGCAGTTCGGCCGGGACAGGGAACAATGAGCAGTTCTTC. Amino acids: CASSSAGTGNNEQFF.